Each of the 5 T cell receptor beta chains below was sequenced from the same sample in a study of shared clonotypes between healthy human individuals. Generated by immunoSEQ multiplex PCR, the TCRdb table keeps only in-frame clones and is missing some. The top ten hold over 0.12% of the sample, which has about 2.4 million clones, approximately 94% seen once. Sequencing input: naive CD4+ T cells sorted from blood. The subset denotes: CD45RA+ positively selected. The receptors stem from a man aged 18 to 30 in good health.

V is TRBV15 and J is TRBJ2-1; 7 positions match TRBD1. The CDR3 covers 15 residues. J lost 10 bases, V lost 6 bases, and 15 bases had no gene match. Per the germline V gene, CDR1 is LNHNV and CDR2 is YYDKDF (reference sequence). CDR3 bases: TGTGCCACCAGGTTAAGTAGGGGGCGGACAGAGGAGCAGTTCTTC. It specifies CATRLSRGRTEEQFF.

A note on this clone: The identical CDR3 is also encoded by other nucleotide sequences in the sample. The chain links TRBV5-4 to TRBJ2-3, with D perhaps matching TRBD2 (5 bases). The V end was cut by 2 bases, the J end by 0 bases, with 7 bases between. The CDR3 covers 14 residues. The germline gives CDR1 SGHNT, CDR2 YYREEE (reference sequence). The CDR3: CASSLSGSTDTQYF. Written as DNA, the CDR3 is TGTGCCAGCAGCTTAAGCGGTAGCACAGATACGCAGTATTTT.

The V gene is TRBV7-9, the J gene TRBJ1-5, with D hard to call. V lost 5 bases and J lost 4, with 18 bases in between. The CDR3 length is 16 residues. Germline V gives CDR1 SEHNR, CDR2 FQNEAQ (reference sequence). This CDR3 is CASSPGRQEANQPQHF. DNA of the CDR3: TGTGCCAGCAGCCCTGGGCGGCAGGAAGCAAATCAGCCCCAGCATTTT.

Regarding this clone: The sample contains more than one DNA sequence encoding this CDR3. This sequence joins TRBV6-1 and TRBJ1-1; D might be TRBD1 (6 bases). The germline CDR1 and CDR2 sequences are MNHNS and SASEGT. The V end was cut by 4 bases, the J end by 4 bases, with 10 bases between. The CDR3 spans 13 residues. CDR3 nucleotides: TGTGCCAGCAGTGTTGGAGGGGGCACTGAAGCTTTCTTT. Translated: CASSVGGGTEAFF.

CDR3 nucleotide sequence: TGTGCCAGCAGCCATAGGGGGGGACCCAACACCGGGGAGCTGTTTTTT. Amino acids: CASSHRGGPNTGELFF. V gene TRBV7-9 combines with J gene TRBJ2-2, with a weak D call TRBD2 (7 bases). CDR1 and CDR2 from the germline V gene are SEHNR and FQNEAQ (reference sequence). Deletions cut 5 bases from V and 2 bases from J, with 15 bases between. The CDR3 consists of 16 residues.